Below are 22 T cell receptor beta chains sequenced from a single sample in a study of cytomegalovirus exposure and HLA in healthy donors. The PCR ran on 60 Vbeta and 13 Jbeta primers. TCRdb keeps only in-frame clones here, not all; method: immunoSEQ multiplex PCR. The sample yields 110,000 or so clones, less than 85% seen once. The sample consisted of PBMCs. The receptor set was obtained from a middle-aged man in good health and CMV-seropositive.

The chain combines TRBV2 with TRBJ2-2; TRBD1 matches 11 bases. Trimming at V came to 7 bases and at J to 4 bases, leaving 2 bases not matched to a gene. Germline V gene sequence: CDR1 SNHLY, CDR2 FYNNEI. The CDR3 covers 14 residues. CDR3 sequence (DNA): TGTGCCAGCACCGGGACAGGGGGCACCGGGGAGCTGTTTTTT. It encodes CASTGTGGTGELFF.

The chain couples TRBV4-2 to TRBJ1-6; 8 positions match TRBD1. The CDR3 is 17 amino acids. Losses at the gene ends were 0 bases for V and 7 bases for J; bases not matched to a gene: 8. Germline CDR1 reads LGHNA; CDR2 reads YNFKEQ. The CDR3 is CASSQEVSWTGNSPLHF. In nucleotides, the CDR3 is TGTGCCAGCAGCCAAGAGGTTTCGTGGACAGGGAATTCACCCCTCCACTTT.

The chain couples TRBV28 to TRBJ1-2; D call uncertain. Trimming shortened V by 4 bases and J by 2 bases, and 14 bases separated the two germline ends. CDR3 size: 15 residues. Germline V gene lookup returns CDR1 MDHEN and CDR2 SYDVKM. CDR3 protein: CASSSQNNRNYGYTF. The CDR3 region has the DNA TGTGCCAGCAGTTCCCAAAATAACAGAAACTATGGCTACACCTTC.

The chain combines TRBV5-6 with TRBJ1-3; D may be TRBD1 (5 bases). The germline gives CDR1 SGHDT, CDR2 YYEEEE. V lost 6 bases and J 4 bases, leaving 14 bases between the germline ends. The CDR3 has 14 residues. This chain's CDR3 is CASTRGIRGNTIYF. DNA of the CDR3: TGTGCCAGCACCCGGGGGATCAGGGGAAACACCATATATTTT.

CDR3 amino acids: CAWTSPVMGSTEAFF. DNA for the CDR3: TGTGCCTGGACCTCTCCGGTCATGGGGAGCACTGAAGCTTTCTTT. The J gene is TRBJ1-1, the V gene TRBV30; D gene unclear. The CDR3 is made up of 15 amino acids. CDR1 and CDR2 (germline): GTSNPN, SVGIG (reference sequence). Trimming left V 4 bases short and J 4 bases short, with 19 bases between.

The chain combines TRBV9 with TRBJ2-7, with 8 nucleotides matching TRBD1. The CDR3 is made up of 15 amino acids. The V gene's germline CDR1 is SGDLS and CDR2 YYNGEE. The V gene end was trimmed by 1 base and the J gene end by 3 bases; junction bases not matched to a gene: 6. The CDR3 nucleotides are TGTGCCAGCAGCGTACCCTGGACAGGGTACTACGAGCAGTACTTC. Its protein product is CASSVPWTGYYEQYF.

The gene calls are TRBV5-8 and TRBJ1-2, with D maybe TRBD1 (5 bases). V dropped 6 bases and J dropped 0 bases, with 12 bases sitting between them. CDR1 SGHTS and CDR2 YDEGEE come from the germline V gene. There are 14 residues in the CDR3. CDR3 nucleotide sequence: TGTGCCAGCACCAACAGGCCAGCTAACTATGGCTACACCTTC. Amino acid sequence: CASTNRPANYGYTF.

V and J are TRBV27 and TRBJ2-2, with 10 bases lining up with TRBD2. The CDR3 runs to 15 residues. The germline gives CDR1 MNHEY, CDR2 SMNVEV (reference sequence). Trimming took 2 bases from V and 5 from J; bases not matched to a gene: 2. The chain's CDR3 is CASSLNSGGTGELFF. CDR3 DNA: TGTGCCAGCAGTTTAAATAGCGGGGGGACCGGGGAGCTGTTTTTT.

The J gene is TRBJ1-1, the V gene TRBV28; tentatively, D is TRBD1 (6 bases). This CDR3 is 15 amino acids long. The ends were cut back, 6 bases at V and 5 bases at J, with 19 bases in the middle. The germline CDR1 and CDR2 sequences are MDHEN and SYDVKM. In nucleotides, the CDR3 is TGTGCCAGCAGCCCCTTGGGGAGGGACAAAACTGAAGCTTTCTTT. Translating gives CASSPLGRDKTEAFF.

CDR3 sequence (DNA): TGTGCCAGCAGGGGGGACAGTCCCTACGAGCAGTACTTC. It codes for CASRGDSPYEQYF. The chain combines TRBV6-1 with TRBJ2-7, with 7 bases identical to TRBD1. V shed 6 bases and J 2 bases; nucleotides not matched to a gene: 4. Germline V gene sequence: CDR1 MNHNS, CDR2 SASEGT. The CDR3 runs 13 residues.

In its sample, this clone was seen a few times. CDR3 sequence: CASSTANRAPYEQYF. The CDR3 DNA reads as TGTGCCAGTAGTACGGCCAACAGGGCCCCCTACGAGCAGTACTTC. This chain connects TRBV19 to TRBJ2-7; a weak D match, TRBD1 (6 bases). Germline V gives CDR1 LNHDA, CDR2 SQIVND (reference sequence). CDR3 length: 15 amino acids. Trimming removed 4 bases from V and 2 bases from J, with 15 bases in between. Drawing the rest from reference TRBV19 and TRBJ2-7, the complete variable domain is DGGITQSPKYLFRKEGQNVTLSCEQNLNHDAMYWYRQDPGQGLRLIYYSQIVNDFQKGDIAEGYSVSREKKESFPLTVTSAQKNPTAFYLCASSTANRAPYEQYFGPGTRLTVT.

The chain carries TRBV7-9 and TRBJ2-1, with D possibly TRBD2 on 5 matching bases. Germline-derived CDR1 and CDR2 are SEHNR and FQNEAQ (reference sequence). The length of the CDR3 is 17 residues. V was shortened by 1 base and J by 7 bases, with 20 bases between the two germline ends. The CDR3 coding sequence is TGTGCCAGCAGCTTAGTTGTCCTGAGAGGGATAGCGAATGAGCAGTTCTTC. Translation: CASSLVVLRGIANEQFF. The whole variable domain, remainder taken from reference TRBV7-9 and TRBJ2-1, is DTGVSQNPRHKITKRGQNVTFRCDPISEHNRLYWYRQTLGQGPEFLTYFQNEAQLEKSRLLSDRFSAERPKGSFSTLEIQRTEQGDSAMYLCASSLVVLRGIANEQFFGPGTRLTVL.

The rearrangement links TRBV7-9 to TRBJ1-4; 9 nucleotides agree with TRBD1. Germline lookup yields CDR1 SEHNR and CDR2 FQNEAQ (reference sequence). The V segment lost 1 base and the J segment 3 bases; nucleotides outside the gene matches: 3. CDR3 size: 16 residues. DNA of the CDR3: TGTGCCAGCAGCTTAGAGGGGGACAGGGCTAATGAAAAACTGTTTTTT. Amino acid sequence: CASSLEGDRANEKLFF. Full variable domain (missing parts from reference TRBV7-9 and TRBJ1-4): DTGVSQNPRHKITKRGQNVTFRCDPISEHNRLYWYRQTLGQGPEFLTYFQNEAQLEKSRLLSDRFSAERPKGSFSTLEIQRTEQGDSAMYLCASSLEGDRANEKLFFGSGTQLSVL.

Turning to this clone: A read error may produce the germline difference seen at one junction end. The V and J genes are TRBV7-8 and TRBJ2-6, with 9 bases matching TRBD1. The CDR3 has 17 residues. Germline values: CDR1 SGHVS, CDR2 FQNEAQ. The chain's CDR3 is CASSFRDRVSGANGLTF. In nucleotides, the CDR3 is TGTGCCAGCAGCTTCCGGGACAGGGTCTCTGGGGCCAACGGCCTGACTTTC.

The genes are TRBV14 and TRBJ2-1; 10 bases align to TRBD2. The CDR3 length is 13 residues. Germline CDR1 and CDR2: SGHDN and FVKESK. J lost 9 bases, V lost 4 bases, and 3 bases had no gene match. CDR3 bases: TGTGCCAGCAGCCTACAGCGGGAGGGTGAGCAGTTCTTC. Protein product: CASSLQREGEQFF.

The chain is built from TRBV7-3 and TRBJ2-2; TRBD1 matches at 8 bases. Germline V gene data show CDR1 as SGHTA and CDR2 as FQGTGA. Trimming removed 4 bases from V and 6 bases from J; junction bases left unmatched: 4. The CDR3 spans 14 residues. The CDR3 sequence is CASSSTGVAGELFF. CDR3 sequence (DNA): TGTGCCAGCAGCTCGACAGGGGTCGCCGGGGAGCTGTTTTTT. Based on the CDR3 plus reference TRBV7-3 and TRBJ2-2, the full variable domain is GAGVSQTPSNKVTEKGKYVELRCDPISGHTALYWYRQSLGQGPEFLIYFQGTGAADDSGLPNDRFFAVRPEGSVSTLKIQRTERGDSAVYLCASSSTGVAGELFFGEGSRLTVL.

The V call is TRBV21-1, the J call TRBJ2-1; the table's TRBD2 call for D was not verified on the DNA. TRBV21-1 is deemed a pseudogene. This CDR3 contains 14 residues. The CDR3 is CASGTGTSGGAQFF. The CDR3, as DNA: TGTGCCAGCGGAACCGGGACTAGCGGGGGCGCGCAGTTCTTC.

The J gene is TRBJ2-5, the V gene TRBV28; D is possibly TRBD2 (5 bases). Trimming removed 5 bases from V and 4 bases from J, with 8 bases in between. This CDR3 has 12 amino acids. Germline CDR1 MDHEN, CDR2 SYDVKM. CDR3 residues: CASSQAGETQYF. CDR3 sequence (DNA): TGTGCCAGCAGTCAGGCGGGAGAGACCCAGTACTTC.

CDR3 sequence: CASSLRLAVSSYNEQFF. In nucleotides, the CDR3 is TGTGCCAGCAGCTTAAGACTAGCGGTTTCCTCCTACAATGAGCAGTTCTTC. This chain connects TRBV7-2 to TRBJ2-1; 9 bases fit TRBD2. The CDR3 runs to 17 residues. Germline loops: CDR1 SGHTA, CDR2 FQGNSA. The V segment lost 2 bases and the J segment 0 bases; nucleotides outside the gene matches: 5. Combining the CDR3 with reference TRBV7-2 and TRBJ2-1 gives the whole variable domain GAGVSQSPSNKVTEKGKDVELRCDPISGHTALYWYRQSLGQGLEFLIYFQGNSAPDKSGLPSDRFSAERTGGSVSTLTIQRTQQEDSAVYLCASSLRLAVSSYNEQFFGPGTRLTVL.

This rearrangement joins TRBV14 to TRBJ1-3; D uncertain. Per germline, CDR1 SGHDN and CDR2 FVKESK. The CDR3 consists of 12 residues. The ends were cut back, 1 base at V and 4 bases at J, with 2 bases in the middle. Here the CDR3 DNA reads TGTGCCAGCAGCCAAGTAGGAAACACCATATATTTT. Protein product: CASSQVGNTIYF.

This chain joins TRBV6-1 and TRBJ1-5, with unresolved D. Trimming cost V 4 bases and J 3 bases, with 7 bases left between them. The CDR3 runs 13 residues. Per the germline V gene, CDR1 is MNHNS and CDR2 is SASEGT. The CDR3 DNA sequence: TGTGCCAGCAGTGGGGCGTCCAATCAGCCCCAGCATTTT. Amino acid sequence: CASSGASNQPQHF.

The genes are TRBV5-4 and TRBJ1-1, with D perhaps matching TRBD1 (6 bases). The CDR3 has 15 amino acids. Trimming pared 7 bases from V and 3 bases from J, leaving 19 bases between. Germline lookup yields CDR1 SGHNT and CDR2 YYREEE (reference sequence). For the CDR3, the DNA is TGTGCCAGCGGGAGGGGGGGGGTTGGGGACACTGAAGCTTTCTTT. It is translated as CASGRGGVGDTEAFF.